Below, 22 T cell receptor beta chains from the same sample are listed, as sequenced in a study of breast tumors, draining lymph nodes, adjacent tissues. A single record per CDR3 protein comes from TCRdb applying MiXCR to the multiplex PCR reads. The table has roughly 100,000 distinct CDR3 sequences, around 30% seen once. The lymph nodes were axillary draining lymph nodes from breast cancer patients. Sequencing was carried out using axillary lymph node tissue. All receptors derive from a female donor with breast cancer. Some clones in this sample may be carry-over from other donors' samples.

The J gene is TRBJ2-1, the V gene TRBV2, with 8 bases aligning to TRBD2. V dropped 5 bases and J dropped 6; count of bases not matched to a gene: 12. The length of the CDR3 is 16 residues. Germline V gene sequence: CDR1 SNHLY, CDR2 FYNNEI. CDR3 bases: TGTGCCAGCAGTTGGACTAGTCGGGAGGGCCCCAATGAGCAGTTCTTC. It is translated as CASSWTSREGPNEQFF.

This clonotype has only one observation. The chain links TRBV7-9 to TRBJ2-1; TRBD2 aligns across 10 bases. The CDR3 length is 17 residues. Trimming at V came to 5 bases and at J to 9 bases, leaving 16 bases not matched to a gene. From germline, CDR1 is SEHNR and CDR2 FQNEAQ (reference sequence). This chain's CDR3 is CASSPPSGSGTSREQFF. The CDR3 DNA sequence: TGTGCCAGCAGCCCGCCTAGCGGGAGTGGAACGTCACGTGAGCAGTTCTTC. Full variable domain (remainder filled in from reference TRBV7-9 and TRBJ2-1): DTGVSQNPRHKITKRGQNVTFRCDPISEHNRLYWYRQTLGQGPEFLTYFQNEAQLEKSRLLSDRFSAERPKGSFSTLEIQRTEQGDSAMYLCASSPPSGSGTSREQFFGPGTRLTVL.

This clonotype was counted at least ten times. V gene TRBV29-1 combines with J gene TRBJ2-3; no definite D call. The germline CDR1 and CDR2 sequences are SQVTM and ANQGSEA. The CDR3 runs to 12 residues. V lost 6 bases and J lost 1, with 8 bases in between. The DNA of the CDR3 is TGCAGCGTGACCCCCGGCACAGATACGCAGTATTTT. It specifies CSVTPGTDTQYF.

Of note for this clonotype: Its ends do not fully match the called genes, so a read error is possible. The rearrangement uses TRBV2 and TRBJ2-2; D may be TRBD2 (5 bases). The CDR3 sequence is 13 residues long. The germline V gene has CDR1 SNHLY and CDR2 FYNNEI. Here the CDR3 DNA reads TGTGTCAGCAGTGAGCCTAACACCCGGGGAGCTGTTTTT. It codes for CVSSEPNTRGAVF. The complete variable domain, with remaining parts taken from reference TRBV2 and TRBJ2-2, reads EPEVTQTPSHQVTQMGQEVILRCVPISNHLYFYWYRQILGQKVEFLVSFYNNEISEKSEIFDDQFSVERPDGSNFTLKIRSTKLEDSAMYFCVSSEPNTRGAVFGEGSRLTVL.

The V call is TRBV7-9, the J call TRBJ2-1; 15 nucleotides line up with TRBD2. Germline V lookup: CDR1 SEHNR, CDR2 FQNEAQ (reference sequence). The CDR3 consists of 16 residues. Trimming took 5 bases from V and 8 from J; bases not matched to a gene: 7. The CDR3 protein is CASSEGLAGGRDEQFF. In DNA form, the CDR3 reads TGTGCCAGCAGCGAAGGACTAGCGGGAGGGCGGGATGAGCAGTTCTTC.

This clonotype was counted at least ten times. The CDR3 here is CATEGPSTDTQYF. CDR3 DNA: TGTGCCACTGAGGGCCCTAGCACAGATACGCAGTATTTT. V gene TRBV15 combines with J gene TRBJ2-3; possibly TRBD2 for D (5 bases). This CDR3 contains 13 residues. Germline V gene lookup returns CDR1 LNHNV and CDR2 YYDKDF (reference sequence). V was clipped by 9 bases and J by 0 bases, with 10 bases between them. Full variable domain (missing parts from reference TRBV15 and TRBJ2-3): DAMVIQNPRYQVTQFGKPVTLSCSQTLNHNVMYWYQQKSSQAPKLLFHYYDKDFNNEADTPDNFQSRRPNTSFCFLDIRSPGLGDTAMYLCATEGPSTDTQYFGPGTRLTVL.

There are many counts of this clonotype. V usage is TRBV29-1 and J usage is TRBJ2-6; D could derive from TRBD1 or TRBD2 (7 bases each). The CDR3 spans 15 residues. Trimming removed 7 bases from V and 0 bases from J, with 13 bases in between. Germline values: CDR1 SQVTM, CDR2 ANQGSEA. The CDR3: CSAAGGGSGANVLTF. CDR3 DNA: TGCAGCGCCGCAGGGGGGGGCTCTGGGGCCAACGTCCTGACTTTC. Together with reference TRBV29-1 and TRBJ2-6, the CDR3 gives the full variable domain: SAVISQKPSRDICQRGTSLTIQCQVDSQVTMMFWYRQQPGQSLTLIATANQGSEATYESGFVIDKFPISRPNLTFSTLTVSNMSPEDSSIYLCSAAGGGSGANVLTFGAGSRLTVL.

About this clonotype itself: The missing conserved phenylalanine or tryptophan at the end of this CDR3 makes a read error likely. This chain uses TRBV2 with TRBJ2-1; D possibly corresponds to TRBD2 (7 bases). The germline V and J ends were trimmed by 7 bases and 5 bases, with 15 bases remaining between them. This CDR3 contains 14 residues. Germline loops: CDR1 SNHLY, CDR2 FYNNEI. CDR3 in DNA: TGTGCCAGCATGGGGGCAGGGAGGGACAATGAGCAGTTCCTC. This gives the protein CASMGAGRDNEQFL.

Many counts were recorded for this clonotype. The genes are TRBV12-3 or TRBV12-4 and TRBJ1-1, with TRBD1 matching over 7 bases. The CDR3 is 13 residues long. With V trimmed by 3 bases and J by 3 bases, 1 base remained unmatched. The CDR3, as DNA: TGTGCCAGCAGTTTCGACAGGGACACTGAAGCTTTCTTT. The encoded protein is CASSFDRDTEAFF.

This clonotype was seen repeatedly, ten times or more. A much larger clone differs by one base, so this may be a read error. The chain couples TRBV9 to TRBJ1-2; unclear D gene. The CDR3 has 15 amino acids. Germline values: CDR1 SGDLS, CDR2 YYNGEE. The CDR3 here is CASSVGAAGNYGSTF. CDR3 DNA: TGTGCCAGCAGCGTAGGCGCCGCGGGCAACTATGGCTCCACCTTC.

Points on this clonotype: One end of the junction varies from germline; a read error may be responsible. The chain uses TRBV6-5 and TRBJ2-1; TRBD2 matches at 9 bases. The CDR3 has 17 residues. Germline CDR1 and CDR2: MNHEY and SVGAGI. The CDR3 DNA sequence: TGTGCCAGCAGTCACTCCGCTAGCGGGGACTTTTACAATGAGCAGTTCTTC. Protein sequence: CASSHSASGDFYNEQFF.

In this sample, this clonotype turned up many times. V and J are TRBV27 and TRBJ2-5; D is unclear. V shed 3 bases and J shed 5 bases, with 10 bases lying between them. The CDR3 runs 13 residues. Germline CDR1 is MNHEY and CDR2 is SMNVEV (reference sequence). CDR3 sequence: CASSFSPRETQYF. In nucleotides, the CDR3 is TGTGCCAGCAGTTTCTCCCCCCGGGAGACCCAGTACTTC.

With respect to this clonotype: This CDR3 is missing its conserved last phenylalanine or tryptophan, likely due to a read error. The genes are TRBV7-2 and TRBJ2-3; D might be TRBD2 (5 bases). V lost 5 bases and J 6 bases, leaving 9 bases between the germline ends. The CDR3 spans 12 residues. Germline V gene data show CDR1 as SGHTA and CDR2 as FQGNSA. The CDR3 loop reads CASSPRGDTQYP. CDR3 nucleotides: TGTGCCAGCAGCCCGCGAGGGGATACGCAGTATCCT.

This rearrangement joins TRBV27 to TRBJ2-1; TRBD2 aligns across 7 bases. Germline values: CDR1 MNHEY, CDR2 SMNVEV (reference sequence). The CDR3 covers 16 residues. V gave up 4 bases and J gave up 0 bases; unmatched junction bases: 6. DNA of the CDR3: TGTGCCAGCAGTTCCATAGCGGGCCCCTCCTACAATGAGCAGTTCTTC. This codes for CASSSIAGPSYNEQFF.

The rearrangement uses TRBV2 and TRBJ1-5, with 7 bases that match TRBD1. Looked up from germline, CDR1 is SNHLY and CDR2 is FYNNEI. V shed 6 bases and J 7 bases; nucleotides not matched to a gene: 15. The CDR3 extends over 16 amino acids. In nucleotides, the CDR3 is TGTGCCAGCAGAGAGGGGGCCGGCGGGGAGGAGCAGCCCCAGCATTTT. This gives the protein CASREGAGGEEQPQHF.

This clonotype was seen ten or more times. The V and J genes are TRBV7-3 and TRBJ2-7; D possibly corresponds to TRBD1 (6 bases). Trimming removed 4 bases at V and 0 bases at J, with 10 bases between. The germline gives CDR1 SGHTA, CDR2 FQGTGA. The CDR3 is made up of 14 amino acids. This CDR3 is CASSYGTPSYEQYF. As DNA, the CDR3 is TGTGCCAGCAGCTATGGGACACCCTCCTACGAGCAGTACTTC.

The rearrangement links TRBV6-6 to TRBJ1-1, with D possibly matching TRBD1 (5 bases). The CDR3 consists of 13 residues. CDR1 is MNHNY and CDR2 is SVGAGI in the germline V gene (reference sequence). Trimming cost V 6 bases and J 7 bases, with 15 bases left between them. In DNA, the CDR3 is TGTGCCAGCAGGCTTCAGGGTGGCCTTGAAGCTTTCTTT. The encoded protein is CASRLQGGLEAFF.

There are many counts of this clonotype. The chain employs TRBV9 and TRBJ2-5; no reliable D call. The CDR3 extends over 14 amino acids. The V gene lost 2 bases and the J gene lost 2 bases, with 10 bases spanning the gap. Germline V gene data show CDR1 as SGDLS and CDR2 as YYNGEE. As DNA, the CDR3 is TGTGCCAGCAGCGTCCAAGCAGATCAAGAGACCCAGTACTTC. Amino acids: CASSVQADQETQYF.

This clonotype appeared a few times. The chain carries TRBV6-1 and TRBJ2-4; D may match TRBD1 or TRBD2 (5 bases each). CDR1 and CDR2 (germline): MNHNS, SASEGT. V was cut by 1 base and J by 3 bases, with 16 bases left in between. This CDR3 contains 17 residues. CDR3 protein: CASSEGNWGAGKNIQYF. The CDR3 region has the DNA TGTGCCAGCAGTGAAGGAAATTGGGGCGCGGGCAAAAACATTCAGTACTTC.

The chain combines TRBV18 with TRBJ2-2; the match to TRBD2 covers 11 bases. V lost 0 bases and J lost 3; bases outside the gene matches: 3. The CDR3 spans 17 residues. Per the germline V gene, CDR1 is KGHSH and CDR2 is LQKENI. The CDR3 protein is CASSPPSSGRYTGELFF. CDR3 in DNA: TGTGCCAGCTCACCACCGTCTAGCGGGAGGTACACCGGGGAGCTGTTTTTT. The variable domain in full, with the rest retrieved from reference TRBV18 and TRBJ2-2, is NAGVMQNPRHLVRRRGQEARLRCSPMKGHSHVYWYRQLPEEGLKFMVYLQKENIIDESGMPKERFSAEFPKEGPSILRIQQVVRGDSAAYFCASSPPSSGRYTGELFFGEGSRLTVL.

The table lists this clonotype with many counts. V usage is TRBV9 and J usage is TRBJ2-3; 8 bases are shared with TRBD2. Germline V gene data show CDR1 as SGDLS and CDR2 as YYNGEE. Trimming took 0 bases from V and 2 from J; bases not matched to a gene: 20. The CDR3 totals 21 residues. The CDR3 DNA reads TGTGCCAGCAGCGTAGAATCGGGTGTGTCGGGAGGGCCGCAACCCACAGATACGCAGTATTTT. Protein sequence: CASSVESGVSGGPQPTDTQYF.

This clonotype has ten or more counts. This chain joins TRBV5-1 and TRBJ2-3, with TRBD1 matching over 11 bases. The germline V gene encodes CDR1 SGHRS and CDR2 YFSETQ. J was trimmed by 4 bases and V by 4 bases; bases with no gene match: 8. CDR3 length: 16 amino acids. The CDR3: CASSRGQGAGADTQYF. The CDR3 DNA is TGCGCCAGCAGCCGCGGACAGGGGGCAGGTGCAGATACGCAGTATTTT.